These 2 T cell receptor beta chains came from one sample sequenced in a study of technical replicates of blood from a handful of donors. TCRdb's copy holds only in-frame clones and misses some; the assay was immunoSEQ multiplex PCR. The sample consists of tens of thousands of clones, approximately 86% of them appearing once. The sequenced sample was PBMCs. These receptors came from a human donor in good health. Some clones in this sample may be carry-over from other donors' samples.

The V call is TRBV19, the J call TRBJ2-7; 7 bases line up with TRBD1. J was trimmed by 6 bases and V by 4 bases; bases with no gene match: 6. Germline lookup yields CDR1 LNHDA and CDR2 SQIVND (reference sequence). This CDR3 is built from 13 residues. The CDR3 bases are TGTGCCAGTAGTAGGACAGGCCGCGGCGAGCAGTACTTC. Its translation is CASSRTGRGEQYF.

V and J are TRBV7-2 and TRBJ1-1; D possibly corresponds to TRBD1 (6 bases). Trimming removed 7 bases from V and 5 bases from J, with 17 bases in between. The CDR3 is 14 residues long. Germline loops: CDR1 SGHTA, CDR2 FQGNSA. The CDR3 is CASTLQGGWTEAFF. The CDR3, as DNA: TGTGCCAGCACCCTTCAAGGGGGTTGGACTGAAGCTTTCTTT.